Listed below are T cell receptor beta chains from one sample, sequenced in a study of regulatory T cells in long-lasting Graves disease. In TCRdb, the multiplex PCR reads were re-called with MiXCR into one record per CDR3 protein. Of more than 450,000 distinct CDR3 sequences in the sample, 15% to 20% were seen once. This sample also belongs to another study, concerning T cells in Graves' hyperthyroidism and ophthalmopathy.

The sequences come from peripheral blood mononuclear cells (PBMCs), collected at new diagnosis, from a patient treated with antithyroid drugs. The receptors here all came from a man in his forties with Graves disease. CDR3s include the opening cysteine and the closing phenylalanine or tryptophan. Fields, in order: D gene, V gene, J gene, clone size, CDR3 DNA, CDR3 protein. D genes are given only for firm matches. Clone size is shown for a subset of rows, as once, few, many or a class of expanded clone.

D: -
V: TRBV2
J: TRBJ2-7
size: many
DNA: TGTGCCAGCAGTGAGGCGGAGGGGCAGGGGATCCACTACGAGCAGTACTTC
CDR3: CASSEAEGQGIHYEQYF

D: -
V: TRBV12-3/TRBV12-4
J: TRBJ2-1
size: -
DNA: TGTGCCAGCAGTACAGCAGTTCTGGGGGAGTTCTTC
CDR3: CASSTAVLGEFF

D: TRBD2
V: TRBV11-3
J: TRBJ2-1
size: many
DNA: TGTGCCAGTAGTTTACCTAGCGGGAGCTCCTACAATGAGCAGTTCTTC
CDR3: CASSLPSGSSYNEQFF

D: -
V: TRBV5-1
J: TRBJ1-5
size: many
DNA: TGCGCCAGCAGCTTGTCGGTCAATCAGCCCCAGCATTTT
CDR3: CASSLSVNQPQHF

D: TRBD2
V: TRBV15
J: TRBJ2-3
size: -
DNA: TGTGCCACCAGCAGAACCGGGACTAGCGGGGGCACAGATACGCAGTATTTT
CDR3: CATSRTGTSGGTDTQYF

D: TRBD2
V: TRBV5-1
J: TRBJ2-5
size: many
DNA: TGCGCCAGCAGCTTGGATGCGGGAGGAGGAGAGACCCAGTACTTC
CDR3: CASSLDAGGGETQYF

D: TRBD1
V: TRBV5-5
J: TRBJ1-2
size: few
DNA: TGTGCCAGCAGCTTGGCCGTCAGGGGGCGGTACTATGGCTACACCTTC
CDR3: CASSLAVRGRYYGYTF

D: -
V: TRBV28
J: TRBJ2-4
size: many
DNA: TGTGCCAGCAGTTCCCCAGGGGAAGCCAAAAACATTCAGTACTTC
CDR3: CASSSPGEAKNIQYF

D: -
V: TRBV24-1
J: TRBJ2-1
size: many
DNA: TGTGCCACCAGTGATTTGCCCGGTGGAGGGGGCCGGATCGATGAGCAGTTCTTC
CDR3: CATSDLPGGGGRIDEQFF

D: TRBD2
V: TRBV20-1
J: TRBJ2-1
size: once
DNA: TGCAGTGCTTTTAGCGGGAGCCCCTACAATGAGCAGTTCTTC
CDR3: CSAFSGSPYNEQFF

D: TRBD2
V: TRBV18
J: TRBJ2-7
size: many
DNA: TGTGCCAGCTCACCACCGGGCGGGGGGGACGAGCAGTACTTC
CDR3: CASSPPGGGDEQYF

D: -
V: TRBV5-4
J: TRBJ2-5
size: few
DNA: TGTGCCAGCAGCATGGTTTCGGAGGAGACCCAGTACTTC
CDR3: CASSMVSEETQYF

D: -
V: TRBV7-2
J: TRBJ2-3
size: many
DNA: TGTGCCAGCAGCTTAGTAGGGGGGCATATAGATACGCAGTATTTT
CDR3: CASSLVGGHIDTQYF

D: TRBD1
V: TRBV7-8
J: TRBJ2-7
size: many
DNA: TGTGCCAGCAGCTTCAGGGGGAACGAGCAGTACTTC
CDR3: CASSFRGNEQYF

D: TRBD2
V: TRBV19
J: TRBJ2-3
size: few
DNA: TGTGCCAGTAGGGCAGGGAGGGGCGGCGGACCCACAGATACGCAGTATTTT
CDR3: CASRAGRGGGPTDTQYF

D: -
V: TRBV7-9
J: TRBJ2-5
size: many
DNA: TGTGCCAGCAGCTTAGAGGGGCAACAAGAGACCCAGTACTTC
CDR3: CASSLEGQQETQYF

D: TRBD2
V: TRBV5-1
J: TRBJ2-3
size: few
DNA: TGCGCCAGCAAACAGGCGGGAGAGGCCGATACGCAGTATTTT
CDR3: CASKQAGEADTQYF

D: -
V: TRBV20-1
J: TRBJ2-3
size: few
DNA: TGCAGTGCTAGAGATCTGGGTAGCACAGATACGCAGTATTTT
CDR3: CSARDLGSTDTQYF

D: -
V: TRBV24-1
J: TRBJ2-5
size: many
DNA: TGTGCCACCAGTGTCCGGGGAGGCGAGACCCAGTACTTC
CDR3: CATSVRGGETQYF

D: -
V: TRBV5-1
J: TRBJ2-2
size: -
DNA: TGCGCCAGCAGCTTGGAGGGGTACGGCGGGGAGCTGTTTTTT
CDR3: CASSLEGYGGELFF

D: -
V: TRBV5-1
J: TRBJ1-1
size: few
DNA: TGCGCCAGCAGCTTACAGAAAAACCTCGGGAACACTGAAGCTTTCTTT
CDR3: CASSLQKNLGNTEAFF

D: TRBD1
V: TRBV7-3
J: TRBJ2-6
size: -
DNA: TGTGCCAGCAGCTCCACCCCACCGGGACAGGGGAGCGGGGCCAACGTCCTGACTTTC
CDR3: CASSSTPPGQGSGANVLTF

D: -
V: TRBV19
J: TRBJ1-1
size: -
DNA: TGTGCCAGTACCACAAGGAGGACAGCTGAAGCTTTCTTT
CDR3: CASTTRRTAEAFF

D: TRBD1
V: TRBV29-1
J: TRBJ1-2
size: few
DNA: TGCAGCGTTCGGACAGGGTTGATTAGGGGCTACACCTTC
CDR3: CSVRTGLIRGYTF

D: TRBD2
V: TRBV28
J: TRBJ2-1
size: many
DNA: TGTGCCAGCAGTCCCCGAGGAGCGGGAGCCAGTGAGCAGTTCTTC
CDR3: CASSPRGAGASEQFF

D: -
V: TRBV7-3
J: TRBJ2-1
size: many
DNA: TGTGCCAGCAGCTTACTGGCCGACTACAATGAGCAGTTCTTC
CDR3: CASSLLADYNEQFF

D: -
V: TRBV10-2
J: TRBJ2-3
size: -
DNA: TGCGCCAGCATCCGGGACGAGGGAACAGATACGCAGTATTTT
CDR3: CASIRDEGTDTQYF

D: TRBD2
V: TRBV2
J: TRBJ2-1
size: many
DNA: TGTGCCAGCCGGACTAGCGGGAGAGTCTACAATGAGCAGTTCTTC
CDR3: CASRTSGRVYNEQFF

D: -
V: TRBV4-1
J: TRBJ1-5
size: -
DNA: TGCGCCAGCAGCCAAGAAGACGGGCAAACCGGCCAGCCCCAGCATTTT
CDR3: CASSQEDGQTGQPQHF

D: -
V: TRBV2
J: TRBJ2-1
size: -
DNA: TGTGCCAGCAGTGAAGCGCTGGGGTACACAAATGAGCAGTTCTTC
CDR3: CASSEALGYTNEQFF

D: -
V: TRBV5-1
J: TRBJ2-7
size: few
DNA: TGCGCCAGCAGCTTGGTGGACAACAGACATTACGAGCAGTACTTC
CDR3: CASSLVDNRHYEQYF

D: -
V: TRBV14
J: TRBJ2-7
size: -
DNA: TGTGCCAGCAGCCTAAGCGGTAGGGAGTCGGTCTCCGAGCAGTACTTC
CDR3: CASSLSGRESVSEQYF

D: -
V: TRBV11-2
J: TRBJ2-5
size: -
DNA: TGTGCCAGCACCACAATCGGTGGATGGAGGGAGACCCAGTACTTC
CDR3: CASTTIGGWRETQYF

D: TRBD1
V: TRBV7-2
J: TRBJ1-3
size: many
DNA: TGTGCCAGCAGCTTACGGACAGGGTCTGGAAACACCATATATTTT
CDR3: CASSLRTGSGNTIYF

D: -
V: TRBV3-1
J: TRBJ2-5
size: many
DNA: TGTGCCAGCAGCCTGCCGACAGGAGGGACCCAGTACTTC
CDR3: CASSLPTGGTQYF

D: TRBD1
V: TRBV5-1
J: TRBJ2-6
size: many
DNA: TGCGCCAGCAGCCGACAGGGGGGAAGACCCGGGGCCAACGTCCTGACTTTC
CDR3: CASSRQGGRPGANVLTF

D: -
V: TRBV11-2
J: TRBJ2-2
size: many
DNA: TGTGCCAGCAGCTTAGGCCGTCGGGTCACCGGGGAGCTGTTTTTT
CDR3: CASSLGRRVTGELFF

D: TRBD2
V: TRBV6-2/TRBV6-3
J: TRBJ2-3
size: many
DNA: TGTGCCAGCAGTTTTGTGCGGGAGGGCAGCGCGCAGTATTTT
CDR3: CASSFVREGSAQYF

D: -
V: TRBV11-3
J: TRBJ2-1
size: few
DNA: TGTGCCAGCAGCTTATTCGGTTCTGGCAATGAGCAGTTCTTC
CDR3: CASSLFGSGNEQFF

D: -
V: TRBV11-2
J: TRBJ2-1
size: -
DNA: TGTGCCAGCAGCTTTGGGGGGGGCATTAATGAGCAGTTCTTC
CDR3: CASSFGGGINEQFF

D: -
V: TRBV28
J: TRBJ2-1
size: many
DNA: TGTGCCAGCACCACGGTTTTTGATGAGCAGTTCTTC
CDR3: CASTTVFDEQFF

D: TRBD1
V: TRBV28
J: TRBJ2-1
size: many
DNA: TGTGCCAGCAGTTTATTGGGGGGGACAGGGGGCGATGAGCAGTTCTTC
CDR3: CASSLLGGTGGDEQFF

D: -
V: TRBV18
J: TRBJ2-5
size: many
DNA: TGTGCCAGCTCACCAGAGGAGACCCAGTACTTC
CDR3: CASSPEETQYF

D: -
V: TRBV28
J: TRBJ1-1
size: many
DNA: TGTGCCAGCACCCAAGTCGGGGGCTTCCCTGGGACTGAAGCTTTCTTT
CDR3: CASTQVGGFPGTEAFF

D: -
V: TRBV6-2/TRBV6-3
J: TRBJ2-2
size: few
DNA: TGTGCCAGCAGATCACGGGACAAATCCGGGGAGCTGTTTTTT
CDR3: CASRSRDKSGELFF